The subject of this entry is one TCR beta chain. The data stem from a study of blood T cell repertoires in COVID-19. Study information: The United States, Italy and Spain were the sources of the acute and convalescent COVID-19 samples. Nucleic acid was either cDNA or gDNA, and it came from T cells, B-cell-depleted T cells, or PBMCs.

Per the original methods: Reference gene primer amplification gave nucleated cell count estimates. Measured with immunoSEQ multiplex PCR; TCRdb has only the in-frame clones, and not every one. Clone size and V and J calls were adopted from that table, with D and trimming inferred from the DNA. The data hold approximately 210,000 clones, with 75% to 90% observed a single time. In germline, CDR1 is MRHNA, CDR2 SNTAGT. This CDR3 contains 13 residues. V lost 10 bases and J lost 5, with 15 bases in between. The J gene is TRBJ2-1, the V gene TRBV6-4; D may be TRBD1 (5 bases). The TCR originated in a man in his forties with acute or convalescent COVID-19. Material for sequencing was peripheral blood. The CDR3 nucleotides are TGTGCCAACAAAGACAGAACTGACAATGAGCAGTTCTTC. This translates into CANKDRTDNEQFF.